This TCR beta chain emerged from a study of post-analysis software for immune sequencing data. Study background: Included among the disease courses, which were recorded for the cohort, were relapsing-remitting, secondary progressive and progressive-relapsing multiple sclerosis.

The ends were cut back, 2 bases at V and 4 bases at J, with 14 bases in the middle. Per the germline V gene, CDR1 is SQVTM and CDR2 is ANQGSEA. The CDR3 covers 14 residues. This clonotype has more than one count but fewer than ten. The target antigen is unknown. Tagging with unique molecular identifiers was a feature of the TCR beta cDNA libraries. When roughly 0.9 to 10 million T cells were used, they gave some 540,000 cDNA molecules. Using its own MiXCR run on the PCR reads, TCRdb lists one record per CDR3 protein. The table lists hundreds of thousands of distinct CDR3 sequences, 25% to 30% of them singletons. Study-wide results and limits: Elevated frequency relative to controls characterized roughly five TRBV segments in patients, TRBV5-6, TRBV5-1 and TRBV20-1 among them.

Source material: blood. The source is a girl aged 5 to 17 with multiple sclerosis. The chain has TRBV29-1 and TRBJ2-5; possible D gene TRBD1, 6 bases. This CDR3 is CSVEPQTGLETQYF. CDR3 DNA: TGCAGCGTTGAACCACAGACAGGATTAGAGACCCAGTACTTC.